A single sample gave rise to the 27 T cell receptor beta chains below, sequenced in a study of T cell repertoires in ileal Crohn's disease. As to time point: neoterminal ileum biopsy at postoperative endoscopy, about 6 months after surgery. Sequencing used immunoSEQ multiplex PCR; TCRdb keeps in-frame clones, though not all of them. In the table there are thousands of clones, about two thirds of which are singletons. Sequenced: ileal tissue. Receptors were obtained from an adult with Crohn's disease.

This clone was counted between two and nine times. The CDR3 DNA sequence: TGCGCCAGCAGTGAGTTACCCGGGACAGGGGGACCCGGGGAGCTGTTTTTT. It translates to CASSELPGTGGPGELFF. The gene calls are TRBV10-1 and TRBJ2-2; TRBD1 agrees at 11 bases. The CDR3 length is 17 residues. V shed 1 base and J 6 bases; nucleotides not matched to a gene: 7. CDR1 WNHNN and CDR2 SYGVQD come from the germline V gene (reference sequence).

The V and J genes are TRBV2 and TRBJ2-3; D call uncertain. Trimming took off 8 bases at V and 5 bases at J, with 14 bases between the two ends. The CDR3 consists of 13 residues. Germline-derived CDR1 and CDR2 are SNHLY and FYNNEI. CDR3: CASSVGVGDTQYF. The CDR3 nucleotides read TGTGCCAGCTCGGTAGGAGTCGGAGATACGCAGTATTTT.

This chain joins TRBV6-6 and TRBJ2-7; 8 nucleotides agree with TRBD1. This CDR3 is 14 amino acids long. Losses at the gene ends were 10 bases for V and 0 bases for J; bases not matched to a gene: 8. Germline CDR1 reads MNHNY; CDR2 reads SVGAGI (reference sequence). CDR3 bases: TGTGCCATCGCAAAAGGACAGGGCTCCTACGAGCAGTACTTC. As protein: CAIAKGQGSYEQYF.

The chain combines TRBV6-1 with TRBJ2-7, with 7 bases identical to TRBD2. Germline values: CDR1 MNHNS, CDR2 SASEGT. The CDR3 has 15 amino acids. J gave up 4 bases and V 0 bases, and 6 bases lay outside the gene matches. In DNA form, the CDR3 reads TGTGCCAGCAGTGAAGCGGGGGGGGTGGGGTACGAGCAGTACTTC. Amino acid sequence: CASSEAGGVGYEQYF.

The genes are TRBV27 and TRBJ2-7, with 8 bases fitting TRBD1. The CDR3 extends over 16 amino acids. The germline V gene has CDR1 MNHEY and CDR2 SMNVEV (reference sequence). V was pared by 2 bases and J by 5 bases, with 11 bases of the junction left unmatched. This chain's CDR3 is CASSLSPRTGRNEQYF. DNA of the CDR3: TGTGCCAGCAGTTTAAGCCCCCGGACAGGGAGGAACGAGCAGTACTTC.

This chain uses TRBV27 with TRBJ2-1, with unresolved D. CDR1 is MNHEY, CDR2 SMNVEV, per germline (reference sequence). Trimming stripped 4 bases from V and 7 bases from J, with 8 bases between. This CDR3 spans 12 amino acids. CDR3 loop: CASSSVGNEQFF. Here the CDR3 DNA reads TGTGCCAGCAGTTCCGTCGGGAATGAGCAGTTCTTC.

The genes are TRBV5-4 and TRBJ2-7, with D maybe TRBD1 (6 bases). V was shortened by 4 bases and J by 10 bases, with 15 bases between the two germline ends. Germline CDR1 is SGHNT and CDR2 is YYREEE (reference sequence). The CDR3 length is 12 residues. CDR3 coding DNA: TGTGCCAGCAGCCAGACAGGAGACTTCCAGTACTTC. Translation gives CASSQTGDFQYF.

V is TRBV7-8 and J is TRBJ2-1, with 8 bases lining up with TRBD1. V lost 5 bases and J lost 7; bases outside the gene matches: 4. Germline V lookup: CDR1 SGHVS, CDR2 FQNEAQ. The CDR3 contains 13 residues. For the CDR3, the DNA is TGTGCCAGCAGCCCGGACAGGGCGAATGAGCAGTTCTTC. It is translated as CASSPDRANEQFF.

This chain uses TRBV29-1 with TRBJ2-6, with TRBD2 as a possible D gene (5 bases). Germline V gene lookup returns CDR1 SQVTM and CDR2 ANQGSEA. The CDR3 has 16 amino acids. V lost 0 bases and J lost 0, with 9 bases in between. The CDR3 DNA is TGCAGCGTTGAAGAGCTGAGGGTCTCTGGGGCCAACGTCCTGACTTTC. This codes for CSVEELRVSGANVLTF.

The chain couples TRBV28 to TRBJ2-4, with 8 nucleotides matching TRBD1. CDR1 is MDHEN and CDR2 is SYDVKM in the germline V gene. The trim removed 7 bases at V and 2 bases at J, leaving 4 bases unmatched. This CDR3 region has 14 residues. CDR3 sequence: CASTTGGSKNIQYF. The CDR3 DNA reads TGTGCCAGCACCACAGGGGGGTCCAAAAACATTCAGTACTTC. The complete variable domain, with remaining parts taken from reference TRBV28 and TRBJ2-4, reads DVKVTQSSRYLVKRTGEKVFLECVQDMDHENMFWYRQDPGLGLRLIYFSYDVKMKEKGDIPEGYSVSREKKERFSLILESASTNQTSMYLCASTTGGSKNIQYFGAGTRLSVL.

The V call is TRBV6-5, the J call TRBJ2-7; 11 positions match TRBD1. CDR1 is MNHEY, CDR2 SVGAGI, per germline. The length of the CDR3 is 15 residues. The trim removed 7 bases at V and 3 bases at J, leaving 8 bases unmatched. The CDR3 DNA sequence: TGTGCCAGCATTTTGATCGGGACAGGGGGCTACGAGCAGTACTTC. This encodes CASILIGTGGYEQYF.

V and J are TRBV15 and TRBJ2-3, with TRBD2 matching over 8 bases. CDR1 and CDR2 from the germline V gene are LNHNV and YYDKDF (reference sequence). The V and J ends lost 0 bases and 4 bases, in that order; junction bases with no gene match: 12. The CDR3 has 18 residues. The CDR3: CATSRDGAGLAVPDTQYF. The CDR3 DNA reads TGTGCCACCAGCAGAGATGGTGCAGGACTAGCAGTCCCAGATACGCAGTATTTT.

This chain joins TRBV5-1 and TRBJ2-7; perhaps TRBD2 as D (6 bases). The CDR3 is 14 residues long. V dropped 0 bases and J dropped 5 bases, with 12 bases sitting between them. Looked up from germline, CDR1 is SGHRS and CDR2 is YFSETQ. CDR3 protein: CASSLAGDSHEQYF. As DNA, the CDR3 is TGCGCCAGCAGCTTGGCCGGGGACTCGCACGAGCAGTACTTC.

This rearrangement joins TRBV27 to TRBJ2-7; 10 bases line up with TRBD2. This CDR3 comprises 16 residues. V dropped 1 base and J dropped 4; count of bases not matched to a gene: 7. Germline CDR1 and CDR2: MNHEY and SMNVEV (reference sequence). CDR3 DNA: TGTGCCAGCAGTTTATACGCTAGCGGGAGTGGGTACGAGCAGTACTTC. Its protein product is CASSLYASGSGYEQYF.

In DNA, the CDR3 is TGTGCCAGCAGTCAGGTTCTAGCGGGGGGGGCCGACGAGCAGTACTTC. This codes for CASSQVLAGGADEQYF. The J gene is TRBJ2-7, the V gene TRBV28, with 12 bases fitting TRBD2. The germline V gene encodes CDR1 MDHEN and CDR2 SYDVKM. CDR3 length: 16 amino acids. With V trimmed by 5 bases and J by 5 bases, 10 bases remained unmatched.

The chain joins TRBV6-5 to TRBJ2-7, with D unresolved. V was cut by 7 bases and J by 2 bases, with 9 bases left in between. This CDR3 is built from 12 residues. Germline V lookup: CDR1 MNHEY, CDR2 SVGAGI. The CDR3: CASKHGTYEQYF. The DNA of the CDR3 is TGTGCCAGCAAGCACGGTACCTACGAGCAGTACTTC.

The genes are TRBV16 and TRBJ1-4; D is perhaps TRBD1 (5 bases). Germline V gene lookup returns CDR1 KGHSY and CDR2 FQNENV. This CDR3 region has 14 residues. Trimming took off 4 bases at V and 6 bases at J, with 12 bases between the two ends. CDR3 DNA sequence: TGTGCCAGCAGCCCTCAGGGCGGGGATGAAAAACTGTTTTTT. This codes for CASSPQGGDEKLFF.

The chain employs TRBV5-6 and TRBJ1-4; unclear D gene. From germline, CDR1 is SGHDT and CDR2 YYEEEE. Trimming took 0 bases from V and 8 from J, leaving 11 bases between them. This CDR3 region has 14 residues. The CDR3 nucleotides read TGTGCCAGCAGCTTGGCCGGGAGGGAAGAAAAACTGTTTTTT. This gives the protein CASSLAGREEKLFF.

The V call is TRBV5-1, the J call TRBJ1-1; tentative D call: TRBD1 (6 bases). V lost 6 bases and J lost 2, with 14 bases in between. CDR3 length: 14 amino acids. The germline CDR1 and CDR2 sequences are SGHRS and YFSETQ. The CDR3 spells CASILDSTNTEAFF. For the CDR3, the DNA is TGCGCCAGCATCCTGGACAGTACTAACACTGAAGCTTTCTTT.

CDR3 nucleotides: TGTGCCAGCAGCCGCCGGCTAGACTTCAACTCCTACAATGAGCAGTTCTTC. The encoded protein is CASSRRLDFNSYNEQFF. V usage is TRBV5-6 and J usage is TRBJ2-1; no reliable D call. The V and J ends lost 4 bases and 0 bases respectively, with 17 bases between them. This CDR3 contains 17 residues. Germline CDR1 reads SGHDT; CDR2 reads YYEEEE.

This clone was seen a handful of times. The V call is TRBV4-3, the J call TRBJ1-2; 7 positions match TRBD1. The CDR3 is made up of 15 amino acids. Per germline, CDR1 LGHNA and CDR2 YSLEER. Trimming at V came to 0 bases and at J to 5 bases, leaving 6 bases not matched to a gene. The CDR3 bases are TGCGCCAGCAGCCAAGAAAAAACAGGGGCTTATGGCTACACCTTC. This codes for CASSQEKTGAYGYTF.

The V and J genes are TRBV27 and TRBJ2-1; possible D gene TRBD2, 7 bases. CDR1 MNHEY and CDR2 SMNVEV come from the germline V gene (reference sequence). V was cut by 8 bases and J by 4 bases, with 18 bases left in between. There are 15 residues in the CDR3. The CDR3 spells CASAFKGGVYNEQFF. For the CDR3, the DNA is TGTGCCAGCGCCTTCAAGGGGGGGGTATACAATGAGCAGTTCTTC.

The DNA of the CDR3 is TGTGCCAGCAGTTCCTGGGGGGATAGTAGTTCCTACGAGCAGTACTTC. Its translation: CASSSWGDSSSYEQYF. The V and J genes are TRBV28 and TRBJ2-7; D perhaps matches TRBD2 (6 bases). V lost 4 bases and J lost 1, with 17 bases in between. From germline, CDR1 is MDHEN and CDR2 SYDVKM. The CDR3 is 16 amino acids.

CDR3 amino acids: CASSLELARSTDTQYF. CDR3 coding DNA: TGTGCCAGCAGCTTAGAACTAGCCCGGAGCACAGATACGCAGTATTTT. The chain uses TRBV7-9 and TRBJ2-3; maybe TRBD2 (6 bases). The CDR3 covers 16 residues. With 1 base removed from V and 0 bases from J, the gap between germline ends came to 11 bases. Germline V gives CDR1 SEHNR, CDR2 FQNEAQ (reference sequence).

The chain joins TRBV27 to TRBJ2-7; 7 bases are a match to TRBD1. Germline CDR1 is MNHEY and CDR2 is SMNVEV (reference sequence). Trimming took 6 bases from V and 2 from J; bases not matched to a gene: 7. The CDR3 runs 14 residues. The CDR3 is CASRPRTGAYEQYF. The CDR3 coding sequence is TGTGCCAGCAGGCCCAGGACAGGAGCCTACGAGCAGTACTTC.

This clone was picked up a small number of times. The chain couples TRBV4-3 to TRBJ2-7; a possible D gene is TRBD2 (5 bases). The length of the CDR3 is 12 residues. V was shortened by 1 base and J by 4 bases, with 5 bases between the two germline ends. Germline lookup yields CDR1 LGHNA and CDR2 YSLEER. The chain's CDR3 is CASSQGGYEQYF. In nucleotides, the CDR3 is TGCGCCAGCAGCCAAGGCGGGTACGAGCAGTACTTC.

Within the sample, this clone is large. This chain connects TRBV7-9 to TRBJ2-7, with D perhaps TRBD1 (6 bases). Germline V CDR1 and CDR2: SEHNR, FQNEAQ (reference sequence). This CDR3 has 15 amino acids. V was shortened by 2 bases and J by 3 bases, with 14 bases between the two germline ends. The CDR3 protein is CASSLPQGHIYEQYF. The CDR3 nucleotides read TGTGCCAGCAGCTTACCCCAGGGGCATATCTACGAGCAGTACTTC.